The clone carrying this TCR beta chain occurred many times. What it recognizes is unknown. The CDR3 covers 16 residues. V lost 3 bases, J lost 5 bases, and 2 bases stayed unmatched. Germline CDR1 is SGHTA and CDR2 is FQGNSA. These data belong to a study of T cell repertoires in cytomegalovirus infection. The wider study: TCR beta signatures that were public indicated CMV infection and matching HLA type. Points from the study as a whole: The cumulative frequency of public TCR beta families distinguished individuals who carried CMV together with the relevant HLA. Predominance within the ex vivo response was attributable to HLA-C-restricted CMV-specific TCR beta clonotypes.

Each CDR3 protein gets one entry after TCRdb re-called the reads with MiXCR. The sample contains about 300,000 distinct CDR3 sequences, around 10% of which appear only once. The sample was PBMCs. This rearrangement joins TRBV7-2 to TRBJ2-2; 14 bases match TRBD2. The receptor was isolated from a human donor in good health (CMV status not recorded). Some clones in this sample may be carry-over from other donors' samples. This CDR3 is CASSFGLAGGTGELFF. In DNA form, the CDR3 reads TGTGCCAGCAGCTTCGGACTAGCGGGGGGTACCGGGGAGCTGTTTTTT.